This T cell receptor (beta chain) was recovered during a study of radiotherapy plus CTLA-4 blockade in lung cancer. This table comes from immunoSEQ multiplex PCR, and its TCRdb copy is limited to in-frame clones, with some not included. This table holds approximately 80,000 clones, more than 80% found once. Trimming left V 5 bases short and J 5 bases short, with 18 bases between. This CDR3 is built from 15 residues. Germline-derived CDR1 and CDR2 are GTSNPN and SVGIG (reference sequence). The sample was peripheral blood, taken from a patient treated with radiotherapy plus ipilimumab. This clonotype originated in a human donor with non-small cell lung cancer who had stable disease on radiotherapy plus ipilimumab. This chain joins TRBV30 and TRBJ2-2; D might be TRBD1 or TRBD2, each matching 5 bases. DNA of the CDR3: TGTGCCTGGGAGGGGCTGAGCGGACGTACCGGGGAGCTGTTTTTT. Its translation: CAWEGLSGRTGELFF.